This is a list of T cell receptor beta chains from one sample in a study of T cells in localized non-small cell lung cancer. Some clones are missing from TCRdb's copy, which holds only in-frame ones; the method was immunoSEQ multiplex PCR. The sample holds fewer than 25,000 clones, 70% to 90% seen once. The source material was PBMCs, sampled before any cancer treatment. The receptors shown here come from a man between 40 and 70 years old with stage II lung adenocarcinoma. CDR3s include the opening cysteine and the closing phenylalanine or tryptophan. The D gene is left open where the match is weak. Not every row has a clone size; where given, it reads once, few, many or a size class.

>TRBV9|TRBD2|TRBJ2-7|once
TGTGCCAGCAGCCCCAATCGGGGGGGGTCGAGCTCCTACGAGCAGTACTTC
CASSPNRGGSSSYEQYF
>TRBV9|TRBD1|TRBJ1-5|.
TGTGCCAGCAGCGTAGGACAGGGAGGCAATCAGCCCCAGCATTTT
CASSVGQGGNQPQHF
>TRBV9|.|TRBJ2-2|.
TGTGCCAGCAGCATATACAGGGAGGCCGGGGAGCTGTTTTTT
CASSIYREAGELFF
>TRBV27|.|TRBJ2-7|.
TGTGCCAGCAAGGGTATACTTAGCTCCTACGAGCAGTACTTC
CASKGILSSYEQYF
>TRBV7-8|.|TRBJ1-2|.
TGTGCCAGCAGCTTAGGTCACAGTAGATATGGCTACACCTTC
CASSLGHSRYGYTF
>TRBV11-3|.|TRBJ1-1|.
TGTGCCAGCAGCTTAGGCCTACAGGGGAACACTGAAGCTTTCTTT
CASSLGLQGNTEAFF
>TRBV19|TRBD1|TRBJ1-2|.
TGTGCCAGTGGGGACAGGGTCATTAGTGGCTACACCTTC
CASGDRVISGYTF
>TRBV19|.|TRBJ2-2|.
TGTGCCAGTAGCCTCCAGGGAGCCACCGGGGAGCTGTTTTTT
CASSLQGATGELFF
>TRBV30|.|TRBJ1-6|.
TGTGCCTGGAGTGTAGGCGGGACAAGCAATTCACCCCTCCACTTT
CAWSVGGTSNSPLHF
>TRBV7-6|.|TRBJ2-2|.
TGTGCCAGCAGCTCAATTGCGGGGAAGAGAACCGGGGAGCTGTTTTTT
CASSSIAGKRTGELFF
>TRBV15|.|TRBJ1-1|few
TGTGCCACCAGCAGGGGTAGGGGCAGGGCTAGCACTGAAGCTTTCTTT
CATSRGRGRASTEAFF
>TRBV5-1|TRBD2|TRBJ2-1|once
TGCGCCAGCAGCCCTTGGACTAGCGGGAGCAACAATGAGCAGTTCTTC
CASSPWTSGSNNEQFF
>TRBV5-1|TRBD2|TRBJ2-6|.
TGCGCCAGCAAGGTAACTAGCGGATACTCTGGGGCCAACGTCCTGACTTTC
CASKVTSGYSGANVLTF
>TRBV28|.|TRBJ1-3|.
TGTGCCAGCAGGGACAGTTCTGGAAACACCATATATTTT
CASRDSSGNTIYF
>TRBV21-1|.|TRBJ1-5|.
TGTGCCAGCAGCAAAGGAAGCGGGAATCAGCCCCAGCATTTT
CASSKGSGNQPQHF
>TRBV7-6|.|TRBJ1-2|.
TGTGCCAGCAGCTTAGGAGTCTCCCCAGGGGTAGAGGTTGGCTACACCTTC
CASSLGVSPGVEVGYTF
>TRBV10-1|.|TRBJ2-3|.
TGCGCCAGCAGTCGGGACCGCACAGATACGCAGTATTTT
CASSRDRTDTQYF
>TRBV5-4|TRBD2|TRBJ2-1|.
TGTGCCAGCAAATCCACTAGCGGGCGCAATGAGCAGTTCTTC
CASKSTSGRNEQFF
>TRBV9|.|TRBJ2-5|.
TGTGCCAGCAGCGTAGGGGGGTCTACCCGTCAAGAGACCCAGTACTTC
CASSVGGSTRQETQYF
>TRBV30|.|TRBJ2-5|.
TGTGCCTCCTCCGCAGGAGGGGGGTCGGGTTTGGAGACCCAGTACTTC
CASSAGGGSGLETQYF
>TRBV6-5|TRBD1|TRBJ2-7|.
TGTGCCAGCAGTTCGTACAGGGGGGAGTACGAGCAGTACTTC
CASSSYRGEYEQYF
>TRBV27|TRBD1|TRBJ2-1|.
TGTGCCAGCAGTCCCACGCCCAGGGGGAACAATGAGCAGTTCTTC
CASSPTPRGNNEQFF
>TRBV7-2|.|TRBJ2-3|.
TGTGCCAGCAGCCTTTACACAGATACGCAGTATTTT
CASSLYTDTQYF
>TRBV11-3|.|TRBJ1-2|.
TGTGCCAGCAGCTCCTATTTCGGGGGCTACACCTTC
CASSSYFGGYTF
>TRBV27|.|TRBJ1-3|.
TGTGCCAGCAGTTTACGCGGACTGAACTCTGGAAACACCATATATTTT
CASSLRGLNSGNTIYF
>TRBV11-2|.|TRBJ2-5|.
TGTGCCAGCAGCTCCGGGACTTCCGAACGGGGCCAGTACTTC
CASSSGTSERGQYF
>TRBV4-3|.|TRBJ1-2|once
TGCGCCAGCAGCCAAGGCTCGACAGGTCTGAACTATGGCTACACCTTC
CASSQGSTGLNYGYTF
>TRBV13|TRBD2|TRBJ2-1|.
TGTGCCAGCAGCCCGACTAGCGGGAGTTCCTACAATGAGCAGTTCTTC
CASSPTSGSSYNEQFF
>TRBV6-1|.|TRBJ2-7|.
TGTGCCAGCAGTGAAGCAGGCCAGCCCTACGAGCAGTACTTC
CASSEAGQPYEQYF
>TRBV7-4|.|TRBJ1-1|.
TGTGCCAGCAGCTTAGTGTCCCGCAGTCGGTATACTGAAGCTTTCTTT
CASSLVSRSRYTEAFF
>TRBV6-1|TRBD1|TRBJ2-7|.
TGTGCCAGCACCTCCCTACAGGGGTCACCCTACGAGCAGTACTTC
CASTSLQGSPYEQYF
>TRBV7-2|TRBD1|TRBJ1-2|.
TGTGCCAGCAGCCCTTCCCGGGACAGGGGGTATAGCTATGGCTACACCTTC
CASSPSRDRGYSYGYTF
>TRBV6-6|.|TRBJ1-5|.
TGTGCCAGCAGTTCAGGGTTGGTCCAGCCCCAGCATTTT
CASSSGLVQPQHF
>TRBV4-1|.|TRBJ1-6|.
TGCGCCAGCAGAACACCCGGAGGGTCACCCCTCCACTTT
CASRTPGGSPLHF
>TRBV18|.|TRBJ2-1|.
TGTGCCAGCTCGCCCCCCGGAGGGGACAATGAGCAGTTCTTC
CASSPPGGDNEQFF
>TRBV27|.|TRBJ2-7|.
TGTGCCAGCAGTTTGACGGGATTGATGGGTGAGCAGTACTTC
CASSLTGLMGEQYF
>TRBV2|.|TRBJ2-1|.
TGTGCCAGCAGTGTTTGGCAGTACAATGAGCAGTTCTTC
CASSVWQYNEQFF